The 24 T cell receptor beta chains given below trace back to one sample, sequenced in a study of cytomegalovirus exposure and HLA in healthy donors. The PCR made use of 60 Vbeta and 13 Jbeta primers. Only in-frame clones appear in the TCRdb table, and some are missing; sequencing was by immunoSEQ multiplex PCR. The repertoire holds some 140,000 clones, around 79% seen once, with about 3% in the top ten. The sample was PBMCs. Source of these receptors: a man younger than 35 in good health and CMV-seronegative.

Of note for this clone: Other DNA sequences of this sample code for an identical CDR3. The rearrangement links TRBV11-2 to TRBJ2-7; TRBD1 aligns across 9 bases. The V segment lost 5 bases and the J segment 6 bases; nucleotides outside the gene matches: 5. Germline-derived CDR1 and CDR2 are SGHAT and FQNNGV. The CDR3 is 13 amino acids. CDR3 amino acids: CASSRDRVGEQYV. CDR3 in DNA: TGTGCCAGCAGCCGGGACAGGGTAGGCGAGCAGTACGTC.

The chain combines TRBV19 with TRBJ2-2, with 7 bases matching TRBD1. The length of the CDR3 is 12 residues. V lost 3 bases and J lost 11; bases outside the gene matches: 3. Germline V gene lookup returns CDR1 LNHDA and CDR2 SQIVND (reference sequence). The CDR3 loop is CASSIDRAELFF. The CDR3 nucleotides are TGTGCCAGTAGTATTGACAGGGCTGAGCTGTTTTTT.

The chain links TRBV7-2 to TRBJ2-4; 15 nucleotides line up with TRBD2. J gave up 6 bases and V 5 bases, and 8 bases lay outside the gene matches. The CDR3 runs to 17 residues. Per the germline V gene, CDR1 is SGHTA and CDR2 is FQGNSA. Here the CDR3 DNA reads TGTGCCAGCAGCGTAACGGGACTAGCGGGGGGATTAAACATTCAGTACTTC. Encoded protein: CASSVTGLAGGLNIQYF.

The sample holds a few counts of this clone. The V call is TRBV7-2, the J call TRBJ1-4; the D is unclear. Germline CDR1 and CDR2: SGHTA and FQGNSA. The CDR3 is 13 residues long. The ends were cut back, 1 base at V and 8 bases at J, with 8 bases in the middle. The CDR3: CASSLGVKEKLFF. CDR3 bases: TGTGCCAGCAGCTTAGGAGTTAAGGAAAAACTGTTTTTT. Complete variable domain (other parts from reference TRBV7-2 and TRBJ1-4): GAGVSQSPSNKVTEKGKDVELRCDPISGHTALYWYRQSLGQGLEFLIYFQGNSAPDKSGLPSDRFSAERTGGSVSTLTIQRTQQEDSAVYLCASSLGVKEKLFFGSGTQLSVL.

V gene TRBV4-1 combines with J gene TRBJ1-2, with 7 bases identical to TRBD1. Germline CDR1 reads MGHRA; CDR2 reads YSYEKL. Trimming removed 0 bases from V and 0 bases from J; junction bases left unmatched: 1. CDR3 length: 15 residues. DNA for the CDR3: TGCGCCAGCAGCCAAGAAGGGACAGCTAACTATGGCTACACCTTC. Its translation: CASSQEGTANYGYTF.

CDR3: CASSLGGGDQPQHF. Written as DNA, the CDR3 is TGTGCCAGCAGCTTGGGAGGGGGAGATCAGCCCCAGCATTTT. V usage is TRBV5-6 and J usage is TRBJ1-5; a weak D match, TRBD1 (6 bases). The CDR3 consists of 14 residues. Trimming removed 0 bases from V and 5 bases from J, with 9 bases in between. Germline loops: CDR1 SGHDT, CDR2 YYEEEE.

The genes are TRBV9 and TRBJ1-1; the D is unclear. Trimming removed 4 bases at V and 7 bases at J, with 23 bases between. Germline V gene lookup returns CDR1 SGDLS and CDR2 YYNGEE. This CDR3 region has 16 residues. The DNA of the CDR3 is TGTGCCAGCAGCTTGGAGGCGCGTCCGGTTCGTGGTGAAGCTTTCTTT. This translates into CASSLEARPVRGEAFF.

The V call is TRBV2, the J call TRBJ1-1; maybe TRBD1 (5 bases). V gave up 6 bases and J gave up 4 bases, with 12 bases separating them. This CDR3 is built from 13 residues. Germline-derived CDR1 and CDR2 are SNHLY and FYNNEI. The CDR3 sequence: CASRGHDLTEAFF. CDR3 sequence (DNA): TGTGCCAGCAGGGGGCACGACCTCACTGAAGCTTTCTTT. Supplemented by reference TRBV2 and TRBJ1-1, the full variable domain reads EPEVTQTPSHQVTQMGQEVILRCVPISNHLYFYWYRQILGQKVEFLVSFYNNEISEKSEIFDDQFSVERPDGSNFTLKIRSTKLEDSAMYFCASRGHDLTEAFFGQGTRLTVV.

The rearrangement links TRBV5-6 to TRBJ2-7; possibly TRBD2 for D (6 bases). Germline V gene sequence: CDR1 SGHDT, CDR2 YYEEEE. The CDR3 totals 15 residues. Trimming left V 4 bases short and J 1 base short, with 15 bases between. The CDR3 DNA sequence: TGTGCCAGCAGCGGGGGGAGTCACGGATCCTACGAGCAGTACGTC. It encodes CASSGGSHGSYEQYV.

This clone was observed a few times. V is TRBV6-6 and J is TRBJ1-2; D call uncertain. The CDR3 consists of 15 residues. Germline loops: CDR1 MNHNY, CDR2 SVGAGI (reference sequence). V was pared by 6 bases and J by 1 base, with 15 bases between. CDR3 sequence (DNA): TGTGCCAGCAGCTCCCCGGACGGGGTTAACTATGGCTACACCTTC. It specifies CASSSPDGVNYGYTF.

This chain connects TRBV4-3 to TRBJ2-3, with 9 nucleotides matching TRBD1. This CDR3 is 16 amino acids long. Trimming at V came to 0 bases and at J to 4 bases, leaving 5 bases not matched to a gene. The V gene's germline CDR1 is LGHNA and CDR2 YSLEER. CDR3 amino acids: CASSQDRTGGSDTQYF. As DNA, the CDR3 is TGCGCCAGCAGCCAAGATCGTACAGGGGGCTCAGATACGCAGTATTTT.

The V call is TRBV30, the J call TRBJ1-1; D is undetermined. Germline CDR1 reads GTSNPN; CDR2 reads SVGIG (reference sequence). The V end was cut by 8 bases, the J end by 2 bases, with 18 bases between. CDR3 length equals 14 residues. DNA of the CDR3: TGTGCCCTACCTTACCCCCGGGTTAACACTGAAGCTTTCTTT. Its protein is CALPYPRVNTEAFF.

CDR3 residues: CASSESTLGGEQFF. The CDR3 region has the DNA TGTGCCAGCAGCGAATCAACCCTGGGGGGTGAGCAGTTCTTC. The chain is built from TRBV7-6 and TRBJ2-1; D is perhaps TRBD2 (6 bases). V lost 5 bases to trimming and J lost 9 bases, with 17 bases between them. The germline gives CDR1 SGHVS, CDR2 FNYEAQ. The CDR3 sequence is 14 residues long.

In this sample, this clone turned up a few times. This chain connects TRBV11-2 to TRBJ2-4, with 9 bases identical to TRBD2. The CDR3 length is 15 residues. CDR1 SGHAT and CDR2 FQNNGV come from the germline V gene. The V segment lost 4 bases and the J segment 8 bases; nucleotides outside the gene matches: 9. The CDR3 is CASSWGGGVRDIQYF. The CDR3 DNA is TGTGCCAGCAGCTGGGGCGGGGGGGTCAGGGACATTCAGTACTTC. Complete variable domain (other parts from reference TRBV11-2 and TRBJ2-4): EAGVAQSPRYKIIEKRQSVAFWCNPISGHATLYWYQQILGQGPKLLIQFQNNGVVDDSQLPKDRFSAERLKGVDSTLKIQPAKLEDSAVYLCASSWGGGVRDIQYFGAGTRLSVL.

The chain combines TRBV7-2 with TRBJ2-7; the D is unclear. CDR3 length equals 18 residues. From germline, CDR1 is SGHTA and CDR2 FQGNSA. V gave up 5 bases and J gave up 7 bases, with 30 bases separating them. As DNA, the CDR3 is TGTGCCAGCAGCCCGCCCCCCGGTCCACCCACCCCTATTTTAGAGCAGTACTTC. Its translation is CASSPPPGPPTPILEQYF.

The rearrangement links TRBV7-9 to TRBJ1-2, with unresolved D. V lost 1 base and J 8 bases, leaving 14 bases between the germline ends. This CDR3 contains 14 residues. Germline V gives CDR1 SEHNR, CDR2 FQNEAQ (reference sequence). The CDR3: CASSLVERTGGYTF. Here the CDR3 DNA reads TGTGCCAGCAGCTTAGTCGAGCGGACCGGCGGCTACACCTTC. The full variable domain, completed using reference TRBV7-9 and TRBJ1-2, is DTGVSQNPRHKITKRGQNVTFRCDPISEHNRLYWYRQTLGQGPEFLTYFQNEAQLEKSRLLSDRFSAERPKGSFSTLEIQRTEQGDSAMYLCASSLVERTGGYTFGSGTRLTVV.

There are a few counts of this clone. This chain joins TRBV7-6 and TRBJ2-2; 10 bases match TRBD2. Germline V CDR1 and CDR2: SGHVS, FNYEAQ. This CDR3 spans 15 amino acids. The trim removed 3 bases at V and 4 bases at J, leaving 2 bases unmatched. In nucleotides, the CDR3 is TGTGCCAGCAGCTTTAGCGGGGGGTCCACCGGGGAGCTGTTTTTT. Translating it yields CASSFSGGSTGELFF.

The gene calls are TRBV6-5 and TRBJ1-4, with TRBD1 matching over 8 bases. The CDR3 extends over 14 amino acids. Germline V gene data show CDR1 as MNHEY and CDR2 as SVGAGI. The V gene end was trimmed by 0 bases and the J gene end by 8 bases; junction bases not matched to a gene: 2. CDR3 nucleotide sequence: TGTGCCAGCAGTTACTCGCGGACAGGGGAAAAACTGTTTTTT. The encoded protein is CASSYSRTGEKLFF.

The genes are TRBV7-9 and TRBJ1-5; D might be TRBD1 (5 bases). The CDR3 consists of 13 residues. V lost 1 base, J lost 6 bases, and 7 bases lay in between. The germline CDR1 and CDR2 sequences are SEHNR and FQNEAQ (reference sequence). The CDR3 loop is CASSLEGPQPQHF. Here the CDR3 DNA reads TGTGCCAGCAGCTTAGAGGGGCCTCAGCCCCAGCATTTT.

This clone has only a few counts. The DNA of the CDR3 is TGTGCCAGCAGGGGACTAGCGGGGAACCAAGAGACCCAGTACTTC. It translates to CASRGLAGNQETQYF. The chain couples TRBV6-5 to TRBJ2-5, with 13 bases matching TRBD2. CDR1 and CDR2 from the germline V gene are MNHEY and SVGAGI. This CDR3 region has 15 residues. V gave up 6 bases and J gave up 0 bases; unmatched junction bases: 1.

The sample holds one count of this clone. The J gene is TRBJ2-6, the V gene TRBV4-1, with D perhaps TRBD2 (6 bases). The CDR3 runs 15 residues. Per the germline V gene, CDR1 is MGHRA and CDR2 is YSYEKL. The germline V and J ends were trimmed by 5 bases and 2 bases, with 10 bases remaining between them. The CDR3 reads CASSYGGAGANVLTF. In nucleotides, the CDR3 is TGCGCCAGCAGCTACGGGGGAGCTGGGGCCAACGTCCTGACTTTC.

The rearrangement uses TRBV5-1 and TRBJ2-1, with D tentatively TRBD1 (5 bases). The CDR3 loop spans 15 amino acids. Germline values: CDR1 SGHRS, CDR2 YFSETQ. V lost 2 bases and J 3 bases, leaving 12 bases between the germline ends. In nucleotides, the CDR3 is TGCGCCAGCAGCTTAGGAGACAGCGACTACAATGAGCAGTTCTTC. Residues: CASSLGDSDYNEQFF.

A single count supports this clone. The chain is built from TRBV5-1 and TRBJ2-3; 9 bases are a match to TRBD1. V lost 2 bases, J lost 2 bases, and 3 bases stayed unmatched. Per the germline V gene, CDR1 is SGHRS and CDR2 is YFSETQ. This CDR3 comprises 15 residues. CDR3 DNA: TGCGCCAGCAGCTTTGGACAGGGGTCCACAGATACGCAGTATTTT. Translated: CASSFGQGSTDTQYF. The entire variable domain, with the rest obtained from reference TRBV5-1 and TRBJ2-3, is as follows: KAGVTQTPRYLIKTRGQQVTLSCSPISGHRSVSWYQQTPGQGLQFLFEYFSETQRNKGNFPGRFSGRQFSNSRSEMNVSTLELGDSALYLCASSFGQGSTDTQYFGPGTRLTVL.

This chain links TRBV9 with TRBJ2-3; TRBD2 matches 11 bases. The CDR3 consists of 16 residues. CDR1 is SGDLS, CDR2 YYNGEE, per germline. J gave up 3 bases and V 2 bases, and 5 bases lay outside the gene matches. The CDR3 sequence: CASSVIAGGPTDTQYF. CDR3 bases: TGTGCCAGCAGCGTTATAGCGGGGGGGCCAACAGATACGCAGTATTTT.